Detailed here is one T cell receptor (beta chain). The antigen remains undetermined. The sample originates from a study of T cells in localized non-small cell lung cancer. Whole-study results and caveats: Paired adjacent lung recovered a median roughly 54 of the top 100 tumor clones. Uninvolved adjacent lung had higher T cell clonality than tumor and all other tissues. Analysis by sequencing included only one tumor region, so heterogeneity remains possible.

TCRdb's copy holds only in-frame clones and misses some; the assay was immunoSEQ multiplex PCR. The table shows around 94,000 clones, with roughly 86% occurring only once. Germline V CDR1 and CDR2: MNHEY, SVGAGI. This CDR3 has 16 amino acids. V was shortened by 1 base and J by 0 bases, with 12 bases between the two germline ends. The source was peripheral blood, collected before any cancer treatment. The gene calls are TRBV6-5 and TRBJ1-1; D gene ambiguous. The origin of this receptor is a man between 40 and 69 years old with stage I squamous cell lung carcinoma. The DNA of the CDR3 is TGTGCCAGCAGTTACTGGCCCCAGATGCTGAACACTGAAGCTTTCTTT. It yields the protein CASSYWPQMLNTEAFF.